This T cell receptor beta chain was profiled in a study of blood T cell repertoires in COVID-19. Study overall: Collection of acute and convalescent COVID-19 samples took place in the United States, Italy and Spain. Nucleic acid was either cDNA or gDNA, and it came from T cells, B-cell-depleted T cells, or PBMCs.

This clone showed up just a few times. Methods used by the authors: Scientists estimated how many nucleated cells there were by amplifying reference gene primers. Only in-frame clones appear in the TCRdb table, and some are missing; sequencing was by immunoSEQ multiplex PCR. That table furnishes V, J and clone size, whereas the DNA furnished D and trimming. The profile covers about 670,000 clones, with just under 90% appearing a single time and about 0.24% taken by the ten largest. Trimming pared 6 bases from V and 1 base from J, leaving 15 bases between. Germline CDR1 and CDR2: MNHEY and SMNVEV (reference sequence). This CDR3 is built from 15 residues.

The clonotype was recovered from a woman younger than 30 with acute or convalescent COVID-19. Sequencing was carried out using peripheral blood. This chain uses TRBV27 with TRBJ1-1; TRBD1 might be the D (5 bases). CDR3 coding DNA: TGTGCCAGCAGGTGGGCAGGGCAGGGGAACACTGAAGCTTTCTTT. Its translation is CASRWAGQGNTEAFF.